This is a list of T cell receptor beta chains from one sample in a study of patients and donors after allogeneic stem cell transplantation. TCRdb re-derived calls from the RT-PCR reads in MiXCR, one entry per CDR3 protein. The sample includes about 960,000 distinct CDR3 sequences, about 20% of them seen just once. Sequencing was carried out using blood, either unsorted or a sorted T cell fraction (not recorded which). These receptors all stem from a human donor who was either an allogeneic HSCT recipient or a stem cell or donor lymphocyte infusion donor (not recorded which). It is not recorded whose cells these are; they may come from a transplant donor. Both conserved end residues are part of each CDR3. The order of the fields is D gene, clone size, J gene, V gene, CDR3 protein, CDR3 DNA. D genes are given only for firm matches. Size tells how often a clone was seen (once, few, many) or the class of an expanded clone, and some rows leave it out.

d_call: TRBD2; clone_size: few; j_call: TRBJ2-1; v_call: TRBV5-1; cdr3_aa: CASSHGTGGGEQFF; cdr3_nt: TGCGCCAGCAGCCACGGGACGGGAGGAGGTGAGCAGTTCTTC
d_call: .; clone_size: .; j_call: TRBJ2-3; v_call: TRBV5-4; cdr3_aa: CASSLAFRGTTDTQYF; cdr3_nt: TGTGCCAGCAGCTTGGCCTTCAGGGGCACCACAGATACGCAGTATTTT
d_call: .; clone_size: .; j_call: TRBJ1-2; v_call: TRBV4-2; cdr3_aa: CASSQDTLPARGFNYGYTF; cdr3_nt: TGTGCCAGCAGCCAAGATACCCTCCCCGCGCGGGGGTTTAACTATGGCTACACCTTC
d_call: .; clone_size: few; j_call: TRBJ2-3; v_call: TRBV10-3; cdr3_aa: CAIRVGNSPPDTQYF; cdr3_nt: TGTGCCATCAGGGTAGGGAATTCCCCTCCAGATACGCAGTATTTT
d_call: .; clone_size: many; j_call: TRBJ2-2; v_call: TRBV29-1; cdr3_aa: CSVRGSGELFF; cdr3_nt: TGCAGCGTTCGGGGCAGCGGGGAGCTGTTTTTT
d_call: TRBD1; clone_size: few; j_call: TRBJ1-1; v_call: TRBV20-1; cdr3_aa: CSATQGRSTEAFF; cdr3_nt: TGCAGTGCAACACAGGGGAGGAGCACTGAAGCTTTCTTT
d_call: .; clone_size: few; j_call: TRBJ1-4; v_call: TRBV13; cdr3_aa: CASSSRNQGEKLFF; cdr3_nt: TGTGCCAGCAGCTCCCGGAATCAAGGGGAAAAACTGTTTTTT
d_call: .; clone_size: .; j_call: TRBJ2-4; v_call: TRBV12-3/TRBV12-4; cdr3_aa: CASSGPGRSKNIQYF; cdr3_nt: TGTGCCAGCAGCGGGCCGGGGCGGAGTAAAAACATTCAGTACTTC
d_call: .; clone_size: .; j_call: TRBJ1-1; v_call: TRBV12-3/TRBV12-4; cdr3_aa: CASSWAVLNTEAFF; cdr3_nt: TGTGCCAGCAGTTGGGCGGTTTTGAACACTGAAGCTTTCTTT
d_call: .; clone_size: few; j_call: TRBJ2-7; v_call: TRBV14; cdr3_aa: CASSLLDSDEQYF; cdr3_nt: TGTGCCAGCAGCCTCTTGGACAGCGACGAGCAGTACTTC
d_call: .; clone_size: few; j_call: TRBJ2-2; v_call: TRBV27; cdr3_aa: CASSWAVLLDTGELFF; cdr3_nt: TGTGCCAGCAGTTGGGCAGTCCTCTTGGACACCGGGGAGCTGTTTTTT
d_call: .; clone_size: few; j_call: TRBJ2-2; v_call: TRBV27; cdr3_aa: CASSPDLYSGRANTGELFF; cdr3_nt: TGTGCCAGCAGTCCCGACCTATACTCGGGACGGGCGAACACCGGGGAGCTGTTTTTT
d_call: .; clone_size: few; j_call: TRBJ2-3; v_call: TRBV21-1; cdr3_aa: CASSWIILAGGADTQYF; cdr3_nt: TGTGCCAGCAGCTGGATCATCCTAGCGGGAGGGGCAGATACGCAGTATTTT
d_call: .; clone_size: .; j_call: TRBJ2-5; v_call: TRBV2; cdr3_aa: CASRGTYQETQYF; cdr3_nt: TGTGCCAGCCGTGGGACGTACCAAGAGACCCAGTACTTC
d_call: TRBD1; clone_size: .; j_call: TRBJ1-1; v_call: TRBV16; cdr3_aa: CASSQFGTGVFWPEAFF; cdr3_nt: TGTGCCAGCAGCCAATTTGGGACAGGGGTCTTTTGGCCTGAAGCTTTCTTT
d_call: .; clone_size: .; j_call: TRBJ2-1; v_call: TRBV9; cdr3_aa: CASSVGVLPGGEQFF; cdr3_nt: TGTGCCAGCAGCGTAGGGGTACTACCCGGGGGTGAGCAGTTCTTC
d_call: .; clone_size: .; j_call: TRBJ2-1; v_call: TRBV6-2/TRBV6-3; cdr3_aa: CASTLNYNEQFF; cdr3_nt: TGTGCCAGCACCCTGAATTACAATGAGCAGTTCTTC
d_call: .; clone_size: .; j_call: TRBJ1-1; v_call: TRBV3-1; cdr3_aa: CASSQEGVGPNTEAFF; cdr3_nt: TGTGCCAGCAGCCAAGAAGGGGTGGGACCAAACACTGAAGCTTTCTTT
d_call: TRBD2; clone_size: few; j_call: TRBJ2-3; v_call: TRBV6-1; cdr3_aa: CASSPGLFSSTDTQYF; cdr3_nt: TGTGCCAGCAGTCCGGGACTATTCTCTAGCACAGATACGCAGTATTTT
d_call: TRBD2; clone_size: .; j_call: TRBJ2-7; v_call: TRBV4-3; cdr3_aa: CASSSTSGLAGSYEQYF; cdr3_nt: TGCGCCAGCAGCTCCACCTCGGGACTAGCGGGGTCCTACGAGCAGTACTTC
d_call: TRBD1; clone_size: .; j_call: TRBJ2-7; v_call: TRBV18; cdr3_aa: CASSQDRVPYEQYF; cdr3_nt: TGTGCCAGCTCACAGGACAGGGTACCCTACGAGCAGTACTTC
d_call: .; clone_size: .; j_call: TRBJ2-3; v_call: TRBV29-1; cdr3_aa: CSVVIVSTDTQYF; cdr3_nt: TGCAGCGTTGTAATCGTTAGCACAGATACGCAGTATTTT
d_call: TRBD2; clone_size: few; j_call: TRBJ2-2; v_call: TRBV2; cdr3_aa: CASSRTSGGSTGELFF; cdr3_nt: TGTGCCAGCAGCCGGACTAGCGGTGGCTCCACCGGGGAGCTGTTTTTT
d_call: .; clone_size: few; j_call: TRBJ2-4; v_call: TRBV7-2; cdr3_aa: CASSLEGQLAKNIQYF; cdr3_nt: TGTGCCAGCAGCTTAGAGGGCCAATTAGCCAAAAACATTCAGTACTTC
d_call: .; clone_size: .; j_call: TRBJ2-7; v_call: TRBV29-1; cdr3_aa: CSVTGPFYEQYF; cdr3_nt: TGCAGCGTTACAGGGCCGTTTTACGAGCAGTACTTC
d_call: .; clone_size: few; j_call: TRBJ1-1; v_call: TRBV12-3/TRBV12-4; cdr3_aa: CASSLEEGLTEAFF; cdr3_nt: TGTGCCAGCAGTTTAGAAGAGGGTTTGACTGAAGCTTTCTTT
d_call: .; clone_size: many; j_call: TRBJ2-3; v_call: TRBV7-9; cdr3_aa: CASSLRAGVSTDTQYF; cdr3_nt: TGTGCCAGCAGCTTACGGGCAGGCGTCAGCACAGATACGCAGTATTTT
d_call: .; clone_size: .; j_call: TRBJ2-3; v_call: TRBV25-1; cdr3_aa: CASSESGDLAMGYF; cdr3_nt: TGTGCCAGCAGTGAATCAGGGGACCTAGCCATGGGGTATTTT
d_call: TRBD1; clone_size: .; j_call: TRBJ1-4; v_call: TRBV2; cdr3_aa: CASSWTGDLNEKLFF; cdr3_nt: TGTGCCAGCAGTTGGACAGGGGATCTTAATGAAAAACTGTTTTTT
d_call: .; clone_size: few; j_call: TRBJ2-7; v_call: TRBV9; cdr3_aa: CASSVAQVGYEQYF; cdr3_nt: TGTGCCAGCAGCGTAGCTCAGGTCGGGTACGAGCAGTACTTC
d_call: TRBD2; clone_size: few; j_call: TRBJ2-5; v_call: TRBV5-1; cdr3_aa: CASSLSGRARETQYF; cdr3_nt: TGCGCCAGCAGCCTAAGCGGGAGGGCCCGAGAGACCCAGTACTTC
d_call: TRBD1; clone_size: few; j_call: TRBJ1-4; v_call: TRBV5-1; cdr3_aa: CASSLGTVGRLEKLFF; cdr3_nt: TGCGCCAGCAGCCTAGGGACAGTAGGGAGGCTGGAAAAACTGTTTTTT
d_call: TRBD2; clone_size: few; j_call: TRBJ2-5; v_call: TRBV5-1; cdr3_aa: CASSLVAGIQETQYF; cdr3_nt: TGCGCCAGCAGCTTAGTAGCGGGGATCCAAGAGACCCAGTACTTC
d_call: .; clone_size: many; j_call: TRBJ2-7; v_call: TRBV29-1; cdr3_aa: CSVEALGTQYF; cdr3_nt: TGCAGCGTTGAAGCCCTGGGGACTCAGTACTTC
d_call: TRBD2; clone_size: .; j_call: TRBJ2-3; v_call: TRBV2; cdr3_aa: CASSVGTSADTQYF; cdr3_nt: TGTGCCAGCAGTGTTGGGACTAGCGCAGATACGCAGTATTTT
d_call: .; clone_size: few; j_call: TRBJ1-2; v_call: TRBV2; cdr3_aa: CASSSSAGRYGYTF; cdr3_nt: TGTGCCAGCAGTAGTTCCGCAGGACGGTATGGCTACACCTTC
d_call: TRBD1; clone_size: few; j_call: TRBJ1-4; v_call: TRBV20-1; cdr3_aa: CSARRTGGAANEKLFF; cdr3_nt: TGCAGTGCTAGAAGGACAGGGGGCGCGGCTAATGAAAAACTGTTTTTT
d_call: .; clone_size: .; j_call: TRBJ1-4; v_call: TRBV20-1; cdr3_aa: CSARKGETTNEKLFF; cdr3_nt: TGCAGTGCTAGAAAAGGGGAGACGACTAATGAAAAACTGTTTTTT
d_call: .; clone_size: .; j_call: TRBJ1-4; v_call: TRBV7-6; cdr3_aa: CASSPILGVLTNEKLFF; cdr3_nt: TGTGCCAGCAGCCCCATTCTGGGGGTACTTACTAATGAAAAACTGTTTTTT
d_call: TRBD2; clone_size: .; j_call: TRBJ2-7; v_call: TRBV20-1; cdr3_aa: CSARASGLAGTYEQYF; cdr3_nt: TGCAGTGCTAGAGCATCGGGACTAGCGGGCACCTACGAGCAGTACTTC
d_call: .; clone_size: many; j_call: TRBJ2-3; v_call: TRBV4-3; cdr3_aa: CASSQEASTDTQYF; cdr3_nt: TGCGCCAGCAGCCAAGAGGCGAGCACAGATACGCAGTATTTT
d_call: .; clone_size: .; j_call: TRBJ1-5; v_call: TRBV29-1; cdr3_aa: CSVAPWGSDQPQHF; cdr3_nt: TGCAGCGTTGCGCCTTGGGGTTCGGATCAGCCCCAGCATTTT